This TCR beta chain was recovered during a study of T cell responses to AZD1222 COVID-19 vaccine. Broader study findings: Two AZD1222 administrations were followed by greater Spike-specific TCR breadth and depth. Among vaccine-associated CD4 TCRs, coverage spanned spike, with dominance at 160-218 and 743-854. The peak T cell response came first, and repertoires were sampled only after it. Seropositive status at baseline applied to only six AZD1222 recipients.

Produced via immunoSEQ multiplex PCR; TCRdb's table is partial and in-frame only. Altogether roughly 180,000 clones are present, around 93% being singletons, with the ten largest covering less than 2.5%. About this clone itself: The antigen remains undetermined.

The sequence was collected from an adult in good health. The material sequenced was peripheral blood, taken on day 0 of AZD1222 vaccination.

As DNA, the CDR3 is TGTGCCAGCAGCCGAGGACAGGGAGGCAATCAGCCCCAGCATTTT. It is translated as CASSRGQGGNQPQHF. The chain links TRBV11-2 to TRBJ1-5; 8 positions agree with TRBD1. The CDR3 totals 15 residues. Trimming took 5 bases from V and 2 from J; bases not matched to a gene: 5. Germline-derived CDR1 and CDR2 are SGHAT and FQNNGV.